Each of the 32 T cell receptor beta chains below was sequenced from the same sample in a study of CD8 T cells in Susac syndrome (dated by TCRdb to the late 2010s). The library was made by the immunoSEQ multiplex PCR assay. RNA was extracted using the RNeasy kit, and roughly 0.45 to 1 ug of the RNA was reverse transcribed with random hexamers. Using fastp trimming at Q25 and MiXCR clonotype assembly, TCRdb reanalyzed the public sequencing data and kept in-frame beta chains. CDR3 protein sequences are deduplicated, and each keeps its most common genes and DNA. This sample has a few hundred thousand distinct CDR3 sequences in its table, and approximately 95% of those were observed once. Of the sample, 0.082% falls within the top ten clones. Sequenced: CD4+ T cells from PBMCs. The source is a human donor with multiple sclerosis.

This chain connects TRBV2 to TRBJ2-7; TRBD2 agrees at 7 bases. The CDR3 is made up of 14 amino acids. Germline V gives CDR1 SNHLY, CDR2 FYNNEI. J gave up 4 bases and V 7 bases, and 10 bases lay outside the gene matches. CDR3 loop: CASTSQAGFYEQYF. CDR3 bases: TGTGCCAGCACCAGTCAAGCGGGGTTTTACGAGCAGTACTTC.

The CDR3, as DNA: TGTGCCAGCAGCTTGCCCAGGAGGACTCAGCAGTATTTT. Its translation is CASSLPRRTQQYF. The chain links TRBV5-6 to TRBJ2-3; perhaps TRBD2 as D (5 bases). Germline CDR1 SGHDT, CDR2 YYEEEE. This CDR3 is built from 13 residues. Trimming took off 1 base at V and 11 bases at J, with 14 bases between the two ends.

This clonotype was counted between two and nine times. CDR3 coding DNA: TGTGCCAGCAGTTTTTCCGGGGAAGAGACCCAGTACTTC. Translating gives CASSFSGEETQYF. V is TRBV12-3 or TRBV12-4 and J is TRBJ2-5, with D perhaps matching TRBD2 (5 bases). The germline V and J ends were trimmed by 3 bases and 3 bases, with 8 bases remaining between them. The CDR3 totals 13 residues.

The chain uses TRBV11-2 and TRBJ2-2; possibly TRBD1 for D (5 bases). The V and J ends lost 5 bases and 6 bases respectively, with 13 bases between them. The CDR3 length is 14 residues. Germline CDR1 reads SGHAT; CDR2 reads FQNNGV. This chain's CDR3 is CASSGQRSSGELFF. CDR3 nucleotides: TGTGCCAGCAGCGGACAACGCAGTTCCGGGGAGCTGTTTTTT.

This chain uses TRBV3-1 with TRBJ2-5; D may match TRBD1 or TRBD2 (5 bases each). This CDR3 region has 13 residues. Trimming pared 0 bases from V and 5 bases from J, leaving 7 bases between. Germline CDR1 reads LGHDT; CDR2 reads YNNKEL (reference sequence). In DNA form, the CDR3 reads TGTGCCAGCAGCCAAGAGAGGGGTGAGACCCAGTACTTC. Protein product: CASSQERGETQYF.

V and J are TRBV27 and TRBJ1-2; D perhaps matches TRBD1 (5 bases). This CDR3 comprises 14 residues. The V end lost 6 bases, the J end lost 4 bases, and 15 bases lay between the germline ends. Germline assignment: CDR1 MNHEY and CDR2 SMNVEV (reference sequence). As DNA, the CDR3 is TGTGCCAGCAGCCAGGGCATGAACTTCTATGGCTACACCTTC. This gives the protein CASSQGMNFYGYTF.

The chain carries TRBV7-9 and TRBJ1-2; TRBD1 aligns across 7 bases. Germline trimming cut 5 bases from V and 0 bases from J; bases unmatched to any gene: 6. This CDR3 region has 15 residues. Per the germline V gene, CDR1 is SEHNR and CDR2 is FQNEAQ (reference sequence). Here the CDR3 DNA reads TGTGCCAGCAGCCCCGGACAGGCACCTAACTATGGCTACACCTTC. The encoded protein is CASSPGQAPNYGYTF.

The rearrangement uses TRBV29-1 and TRBJ1-1, with D hard to call. The CDR3 extends over 14 amino acids. The germline V gene has CDR1 SQVTM and CDR2 ANQGSEA. V lost 2 bases, J lost 4 bases, and 14 bases lay in between. The CDR3 coding sequence is TGCAGCGTTGAAAGGGCGGGTAGACCCACTGAAGCTTTCTTT. This sequence encodes CSVERAGRPTEAFF.

To note about this clonotype: At one end, the junction sequence differs from germline, possibly due to a read error. CDR3 region: CSVEGEENYGYTF. CDR3 in DNA: TGCAGCGTAGAAGGGGAGGAGAACTATGGCTACACCTTC. This rearrangement joins TRBV29-1 to TRBJ1-2, with D tentatively TRBD1 (5 bases). This CDR3 comprises 13 residues. Per germline, CDR1 SQVTM and CDR2 ANQGSEA.

The chain is built from TRBV5-1 and TRBJ1-5; D gene ambiguous. CDR1 and CDR2 (germline): SGHRS, YFSETQ. Trimming left V 0 bases short and J 0 bases short, with 10 bases between. This CDR3 has 16 residues. The CDR3 loop is CASSLGGTDSNQPQHF. In DNA form, the CDR3 reads TGCGCCAGCAGCTTGGGCGGTACAGATAGCAATCAGCCCCAGCATTTT.

This clonotype was recorded only once. The chain links TRBV29-1 to TRBJ1-4; D is unclear. Trimming cost V 2 bases and J 3 bases, with 7 bases left between them. The CDR3 covers 13 residues. Germline V gives CDR1 SQVTM, CDR2 ANQGSEA. This CDR3 is CSVEPGANEKLFF. CDR3 DNA sequence: TGCAGCGTTGAACCCGGGGCTAATGAAAAACTGTTTTTT.

This chain connects TRBV27 to TRBJ1-6, with D uncertain. Trimming removed 3 bases at V and 9 bases at J, with 9 bases between. The CDR3 contains 13 residues. CDR1 and CDR2 (germline): MNHEY, SMNVEV (reference sequence). CDR3 sequence (DNA): TGTGCCAGCAGTTTTAGACTCCGTTCACCCCTCCACTTT. Amino acids: CASSFRLRSPLHF.

About this clonotype itself: One junction end disagrees with the germline gene, perhaps due to a read error. The chain is built from TRBV3-1 and TRBJ2-2; 7 nucleotides agree with TRBD2. The CDR3 has 15 amino acids. Per germline, CDR1 LGHDT and CDR2 YNNKEL (reference sequence). The CDR3 is CASSQAGLYTRELFF. The CDR3 DNA is TGTGCCAGCAGCCAAGCGGGACTATACACCAGGGAGCTGTTTTTT.

The V and J genes are TRBV18 and TRBJ2-7, with D tentatively TRBD1 (5 bases). V was pared by 3 bases and J by 0 bases, with 12 bases between. The CDR3 is made up of 15 amino acids. The germline CDR1 and CDR2 sequences are KGHSH and LQKENI. The chain's CDR3 is CASSPGQGGSYEQYV. CDR3 DNA sequence: TGTGCCAGCTCACCGGGTCAGGGCGGCTCCTACGAGCAGTACGTC.

In its sample, this clonotype was seen once. This chain links TRBV5-1 with TRBJ2-7; weak D call: TRBD2 (7 bases). The germline V gene encodes CDR1 SGHRS and CDR2 YFSETQ. V lost 2 bases, J lost 2 bases, and 14 bases lay in between. This CDR3 spans 15 amino acids. CDR3 loop: CASSLGGVPAYEQYV. The CDR3 DNA reads as TGCGCCAGCAGCTTAGGGGGGGTTCCAGCCTACGAGCAGTACGTC.

The genes are TRBV6-5 and TRBJ1-1; possible D gene TRBD1, 5 bases. This CDR3 has 13 amino acids. Germline values: CDR1 MNHEY, CDR2 SVGAGI. V was clipped by 5 bases and J by 3 bases, with 10 bases between them. Here the CDR3 reads CASSRTGDTEAFF. The CDR3 nucleotides are TGTGCCAGCAGTCGCACGGGGGACACTGAAGCTTTCTTT.

This chain uses TRBV25-1 with TRBJ1-6; D might be TRBD1 (6 bases). Germline lookup yields CDR1 MGHDK and CDR2 SYGVNS. The CDR3 is 15 residues long. Trimming removed 4 bases from V and 4 bases from J, with 11 bases in between. In DNA form, the CDR3 reads TGTGCCAGCAGTGCTATAGGGGGATATAATTCACCCCTCCACTTT. Protein sequence: CASSAIGGYNSPLHF.

In this sample, this clonotype turned up a few times. The chain couples TRBV30 to TRBJ2-1, with D unresolved. This CDR3 is 11 amino acids long. The germline gives CDR1 GTSNPN, CDR2 SVGIG (reference sequence). V was shortened by 0 bases and J by 6 bases, with 3 bases between the two germline ends. CDR3 sequence (DNA): TGTGCCTGGAGTGTCAGCAATGAGCAGTTCTTC. The encoded protein is CAWSVSNEQFF.

The rearrangement links TRBV6-6 to TRBJ2-1, with 10 bases matching TRBD2. J lost 12 bases, V lost 6 bases, and 17 bases had no gene match. This CDR3 has 16 amino acids. CDR1 and CDR2 from the germline V gene are MNHNY and SVGAGI (reference sequence). This CDR3 is CASSLEVAGGPRRQFF. CDR3 nucleotide sequence: TGTGCCAGCAGCCTCGAGGTAGCGGGGGGCCCCCGTAGGCAGTTCTTC.

This chain uses TRBV29-1 with TRBJ2-7; D not certain. The CDR3 runs 11 residues. Germline V gene lookup returns CDR1 SQVTM and CDR2 ANQGSEA. The V and J ends lost 4 bases and 5 bases respectively, with 9 bases between them. CDR3 amino acids: CSVGAGNEQYV. The CDR3 DNA follows: TGCAGCGTTGGGGCAGGAAACGAGCAGTACGTC.

This sequence joins TRBV12-3 or TRBV12-4 and TRBJ1-2, with D tentatively TRBD1 (5 bases). The germline V and J ends were trimmed by 7 bases and 6 bases, with 15 bases remaining between them. The CDR3 has 13 amino acids. Written as DNA, the CDR3 is TGTGCCAGCACCCCCCGAGGGGTGGATGGCTACACCTTC. Translation gives CASTPRGVDGYTF.

The chain couples TRBV29-1 to TRBJ1-3; D is unresolved. CDR1 SQVTM and CDR2 ANQGSEA come from the germline V gene. The CDR3 extends over 13 amino acids. The CDR3 protein is CGIEQSSGNTIYF. DNA of the CDR3: TGCGGAATAGAACAGAGCTCTGGAAACACCATATATTTT.

This chain uses TRBV7-9 with TRBJ2-5; D is possibly TRBD1 (6 bases). Trimming took off 5 bases at V and 1 base at J, with 11 bases between the two ends. This CDR3 is 14 amino acids long. CDR1 and CDR2 from the germline V gene are SEHNR and FQNEAQ (reference sequence). The CDR3, as DNA: TGTGCCAGCAGCGAAGGGGACACCCAAGAGACCCAGTACTTC. It encodes CASSEGDTQETQYF.

This clonotype was recorded only once. This chain uses TRBV29-1 with TRBJ2-5; D remains unclear. The CDR3 spans 12 residues. Germline V lookup: CDR1 SQVTM, CDR2 ANQGSEA. Deletions cut 3 bases from V and 1 base from J, with 6 bases between. The CDR3: CSVDTVQETQYF. DNA of the CDR3: TGCAGCGTTGACACAGTCCAAGAGACCCAGTACTTC.

The chain couples TRBV27 to TRBJ1-1; a weak D match, TRBD1 (5 bases). V shed 6 bases and J shed 6 bases, with 14 bases lying between them. The CDR3 length is 13 residues. Germline-derived CDR1 and CDR2 are MNHEY and SMNVEV (reference sequence). The CDR3 coding sequence is TGTGCCAGCAGGCTAGACCAAGGGGCTGAAGCTTTCTTT. Its protein is CASRLDQGAEAFF.

This clonotype was recorded a few times. The chain couples TRBV3-1 to TRBJ2-4, with D possibly TRBD2 on 6 matching bases. V was pared by 4 bases and J by 3 bases, with 13 bases between. There are 15 residues in the CDR3. The germline gives CDR1 LGHDT, CDR2 YNNKEL (reference sequence). For the CDR3, the DNA is TGTGCCAGCAGCCTGGGAGGAGCTATCAAAAACATTCAGTACTTC. It translates to CASSLGGAIKNIQYF. Full variable domain (outside the CDR3, taken from reference TRBV3-1 and TRBJ2-4): DTAVSQTPKYLVTQMGNDKSIKCEQNLGHDTMYWYKQDSKKFLKIMFSYNNKELIINETVPNRFSPKSPDKAHLNLHINSLELGDSAVYFCASSLGGAIKNIQYFGAGTRLSVL.

The J gene is TRBJ2-2, the V gene TRBV15, with D uncertain. The V and J ends lost 0 bases and 2 bases respectively, with 7 bases between them. CDR3 size: 15 residues. Per germline, CDR1 LNHNV and CDR2 YYDKDF (reference sequence). The CDR3 sequence is CATSRDPLNTGELFF. The CDR3 coding sequence is TGTGCCACCAGCAGAGATCCCCTAAACACCGGGGAGCTGTTTTTT.

On this clonotype: Germline and junction disagree at one end, which may indicate a read error. The chain recombines TRBV25-1 with TRBJ2-1; a possible D gene is TRBD2 (7 bases). The length of the CDR3 is 15 residues. CDR1 and CDR2 (germline): MGHDK, SYGVNS. The CDR3 here is CASLPWGGSNNEQFF. For the CDR3, the DNA is TGTGCCAGCCTCCCTTGGGGGGGCTCCAACAATGAGCAGTTCTTC.

The chain joins TRBV2 to TRBJ2-1; maybe TRBD2 (5 bases). V was cut by 7 bases and J by 5 bases, with 15 bases left in between. Germline assignment: CDR1 SNHLY and CDR2 FYNNEI. The CDR3 consists of 14 residues. CDR3 nucleotide sequence: TGTGCCAGCAAAGCCCAAGAGACTAACAATGAGCAGTTCTTC. It translates to CASKAQETNNEQFF.

The rearrangement uses TRBV29-1 and TRBJ2-7; D may be TRBD1 (6 bases). The CDR3 runs 12 residues. Trimming left V 5 bases short and J 5 bases short, with 13 bases between. Looked up from germline, CDR1 is SQVTM and CDR2 is ANQGSEA. CDR3 residues: CSVSPQGNEQYF. For the CDR3, the DNA is TGCAGCGTTTCACCACAGGGTAACGAGCAGTACTTC.

In this sample, this clonotype turned up once. V and J are TRBV30 and TRBJ1-1; D unresolved. This CDR3 contains 13 residues. Trimming took off 1 base at V and 0 bases at J, with 6 bases between the two ends. CDR1 is GTSNPN, CDR2 SVGIG, per germline (reference sequence). The CDR3 reads CAWSENMNTEAFF. CDR3 in DNA: TGTGCCTGGAGTGAAAACATGAACACTGAAGCTTTCTTT.

This chain links TRBV2 with TRBJ2-1; 11 bases map to TRBD2. V trimming: 6 bases; J trimming: 12 bases; junction bases outside the gene matches: 13. The CDR3 has 15 residues. From germline, CDR1 is SNHLY and CDR2 FYNNEI. CDR3 sequence (DNA): TGTGCCAGCAGCCAATTAGCGGGGGGGCCGACTGGGCAGTTCTTC. Its protein is CASSQLAGGPTGQFF.